One sample yielded the 20 T cell receptor beta chains listed below, sequenced in a study of T cells in Graves' hyperthyroidism and ophthalmopathy. Template material for amplifying TCR beta CDR3 regions consisted of RNA transcripts. First-round RT-PCR targeting the TCR CDR3 was performed with the HTBI primer set. TCRdb itself ran the multiplex PCR reads through MiXCR, one entry per CDR3 protein. The sample records hundreds of thousands of distinct CDR3 sequences, around a quarter being singletons. Sequences were obtained from blood. All receptors come from a man aged 50 to 59 with Graves' hyperthyroidism.

The chain combines TRBV5-1 with TRBJ1-6, with D maybe TRBD1 (6 bases). Per germline, CDR1 SGHRS and CDR2 YFSETQ. The V and J ends lost 4 bases and 10 bases respectively, with 15 bases between them. CDR3 size: 14 residues. CDR3 coding DNA: TGCGCCAGCAGCCTGACAGGCATCGACTCACCCCTCCACTTT. It translates to CASSLTGIDSPLHF.

A few counts support this clonotype. The chain recombines TRBV12-3 or TRBV12-4 with TRBJ2-7, with D tentatively TRBD1 (6 bases). V lost 3 bases and J lost 6, with 12 bases in between. The CDR3 has 13 residues. The CDR3 sequence: CASSLNRASEQYF. The CDR3 DNA sequence: TGTGCCAGCAGTTTGAACAGGGCATCCGAGCAGTACTTC.

V usage is TRBV29-1 and J usage is TRBJ1-2; tentatively, D is TRBD1 (5 bases). The CDR3 loop spans 15 amino acids. Between the trimmed V and J ends, which lost 3 bases and 4 bases, there was a span of 18 bases. Germline-derived CDR1 and CDR2 are SQVTM and ANQGSEA. CDR3 loop: CSVDGGTARIYGYTF. The CDR3 coding sequence is TGCAGCGTTGACGGTGGGACCGCCAGAATCTATGGCTACACCTTC.

This clonotype was seen a handful of times. V usage is TRBV12-3 or TRBV12-4 and J usage is TRBJ2-2; D might be TRBD1 (5 bases). This CDR3 has 14 residues. V was pared by 6 bases and J by 6 bases, with 14 bases between. The DNA of the CDR3 is TGTGCCAGCAGCCCCTTCCAGGGTTCCGGGGAGCTGTTTTTT. Protein sequence: CASSPFQGSGELFF.

Many counts were recorded for this clonotype. V is TRBV7-9 and J is TRBJ2-5; 7 bases align to TRBD1. With V trimmed by 1 base and J by 5 bases, 13 bases remained unmatched. The CDR3 contains 17 residues. Germline CDR1 reads SEHNR; CDR2 reads FQNEAQ (reference sequence). The CDR3: CASSLGVGTVEVETQYF. Here the CDR3 DNA reads TGTGCCAGCAGCTTAGGGGTCGGGACAGTCGAGGTGGAGACCCAGTACTTC.

The genes are TRBV5-1 and TRBJ2-7; 9 nucleotides align to TRBD2. Trimming took 5 bases from V and 3 from J; bases not matched to a gene: 6. This CDR3 is built from 14 residues. Germline CDR1 is SGHRS and CDR2 is YFSETQ. In nucleotides, the CDR3 is TGCGCCAGCAGGGCTAGCGGGGCCTACTACGAGCAGTACTTC. Its protein is CASRASGAYYEQYF.

This clonotype was recorded at least ten times. The rearrangement joins TRBV20-1 to TRBJ2-3; D is perhaps TRBD1 (5 bases). The germline V gene encodes CDR1 DFQATT and CDR2 SNEGSKA (reference sequence). The CDR3 length is 13 residues. Trimming cost V 6 bases and J 6 bases, with 16 bases left between them. The CDR3 sequence is CSADGRPGDTQYF. CDR3 nucleotide sequence: TGCAGTGCCGACGGACGCCCAGGGGATACGCAGTATTTT.

The rearrangement joins TRBV5-1 to TRBJ1-1; D might be TRBD1 (6 bases). The CDR3 has 17 residues. Trimming left V 0 bases short and J 0 bases short, with 15 bases between. Germline lookup yields CDR1 SGHRS and CDR2 YFSETQ. The CDR3 sequence: CASSLVPTGNLNTEAFF. CDR3 DNA sequence: TGCGCCAGCAGCTTGGTCCCGACAGGAAATCTGAACACTGAAGCTTTCTTT.

This chain uses TRBV6-1 with TRBJ1-2, with 7 bases identical to TRBD1. V shed 6 bases and J 1 base; nucleotides not matched to a gene: 8. This CDR3 has 15 residues. In germline, CDR1 is MNHNS, CDR2 SASEGT. As DNA, the CDR3 is TGTGCCAGCAGCCCGCGACAGGGACATAACTATGGCTACACCTTC. Protein: CASSPRQGHNYGYTF.

J is TRBJ2-2 and V is TRBV7-3; D perhaps matches TRBD2 (5 bases). The CDR3 has 14 residues. V gave up 5 bases and J gave up 0 bases, with 7 bases separating them. Germline V CDR1 and CDR2: SGHTA, FQGTGA. The CDR3 DNA reads TGTGCCAGCAGCCGGACTTCGAACACCGGGGAGCTGTTTTTT. Encoded protein: CASSRTSNTGELFF.

This clonotype was seen a few times. The DNA for the CDR3 is TGTGCCAGCAGTGAAGCGGGAAAAGGGTGGGATGGCTACACCTTC. It encodes CASSEAGKGWDGYTF. The V and J genes are TRBV6-1 and TRBJ1-2; D is undetermined. The CDR3 runs 15 residues. Looked up from germline, CDR1 is MNHNS and CDR2 is SASEGT. The V end was cut by 0 bases, the J end by 6 bases, with 14 bases between.

The chain employs TRBV20-1 and TRBJ1-1; TRBD1 matches at 12 bases. The length of the CDR3 is 16 residues. CDR1 is DFQATT and CDR2 is SNEGSKA in the germline V gene (reference sequence). With 3 bases clipped from V and 11 bases from J, the junction kept 16 bases outside the gene matches. As DNA, the CDR3 is TGCAGTGCTAGGGCCGGGACAGGGGGCGAAAGGGTGATCGCTTTCTTT. It is translated as CSARAGTGGERVIAFF.

This clonotype showed up just a few times. The genes are TRBV6-4 and TRBJ2-3, with TRBD1 matching 9 bases. This CDR3 has 15 residues. CDR1 is MRHNA and CDR2 is SNTAGT in the germline V gene. The trim removed 0 bases at V and 4 bases at J, leaving 2 bases unmatched. The CDR3 region has the DNA TGTGCCAGCAGTGACTCTACAGGGGGCCCAGATACGCAGTATTTT. Its protein product is CASSDSTGGPDTQYF.

A few counts support this clonotype. The J gene is TRBJ2-3, the V gene TRBV7-3, with unresolved D. The CDR3 has 13 residues. Germline CDR1 reads SGHTA; CDR2 reads FQGTGA. V was pared by 2 bases and J by 5 bases, with 8 bases between. The CDR3 sequence: CASSLRIRDTQYF. CDR3 bases: TGTGCCAGCAGCTTACGGATACGAGATACGCAGTATTTT.

V gene TRBV4-1 combines with J gene TRBJ1-5; TRBD1 is a possible D gene (5 bases). Between the trimmed V and J ends, which lost 0 bases and 5 bases, there was a span of 11 bases. The CDR3 length is 15 residues. Germline V gene sequence: CDR1 MGHRA, CDR2 YSYEKL. DNA for the CDR3: TGCGCCAGCAGCCAAGACCCCGGGGGGGATCAGCCCCAGCATTTT. This translates into CASSQDPGGDQPQHF.

Turning to this clonotype: A read error may explain this, as a much larger clone is one base away. CDR3 sequence: CASSSDEQIYEQHF. The CDR3 DNA reads as TGTGCCAGCAGTTCAGATGAACAGATCTACGAGCAGCACTTC. The rearrangement links TRBV12-3 or TRBV12-4 to TRBJ2-7; the D is unclear. There are 14 residues in the CDR3.

In its sample, this clonotype was seen many times. The V call is TRBV6-1, the J call TRBJ2-1; no clear D gene. The germline V and J ends were trimmed by 10 bases and 10 bases, with 8 bases remaining between them. Germline CDR1 reads MNHNS; CDR2 reads SASEGT. This CDR3 is 9 amino acids long. The CDR3 reads CAMWPEQFF. The CDR3 bases are TGTGCCATGTGGCCCGAGCAGTTCTTC.

This clonotype came up a few times. The gene calls are TRBV5-1 and TRBJ2-5; D not resolved. This CDR3 is built from 15 residues. V lost 0 bases and J lost 5, with 14 bases in between. Germline-derived CDR1 and CDR2 are SGHRS and YFSETQ. CDR3 loop: CASSLGSGQGETQYF. CDR3 nucleotides: TGCGCCAGCAGCTTGGGTTCAGGCCAAGGGGAGACCCAGTACTTC.

This clonotype was seen just once. This rearrangement joins TRBV7-2 to TRBJ1-6; tentative D call: TRBD1 (6 bases). V was pared by 1 base and J by 8 bases, with 12 bases between. The CDR3 length is 15 residues. Looked up from germline, CDR1 is SGHTA and CDR2 is FQGNSA. The CDR3, as DNA: TGTGCCAGCAGCTTAGACCCGGGGGCGGATTCACCCCTCCACTTT. It yields the protein CASSLDPGADSPLHF.

This clonotype was observed a few times. The chain links TRBV5-1 to TRBJ2-4, with TRBD1 matching 7 bases. V trimming: 0 bases; J trimming: 0 bases; junction bases outside the gene matches: 6. There are 17 residues in the CDR3. Germline loops: CDR1 SGHRS, CDR2 YFSETQ. The CDR3 is CASSLEGAALAKNIQYF. In nucleotides, the CDR3 is TGCGCCAGCAGCTTGGAGGGGGCGGCTCTAGCCAAAAACATTCAGTACTTC.